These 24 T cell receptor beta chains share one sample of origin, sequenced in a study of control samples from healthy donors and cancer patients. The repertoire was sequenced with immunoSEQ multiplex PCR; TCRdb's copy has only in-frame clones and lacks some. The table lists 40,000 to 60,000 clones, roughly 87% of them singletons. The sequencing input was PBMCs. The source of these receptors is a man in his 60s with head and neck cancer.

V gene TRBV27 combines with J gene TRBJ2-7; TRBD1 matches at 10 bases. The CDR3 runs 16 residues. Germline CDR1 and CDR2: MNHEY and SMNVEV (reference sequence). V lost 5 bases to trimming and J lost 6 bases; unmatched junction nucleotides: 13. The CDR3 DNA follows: TGTGCCAGCAGTCAGACAGGGGGCGCGTCGGTCGGCGAGCAGTACTTC. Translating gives CASSQTGGASVGEQYF.

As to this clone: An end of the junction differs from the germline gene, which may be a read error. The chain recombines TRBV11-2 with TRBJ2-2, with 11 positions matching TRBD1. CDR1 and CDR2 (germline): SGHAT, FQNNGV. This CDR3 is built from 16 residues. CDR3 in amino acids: CASSPRTGGNNGELFF. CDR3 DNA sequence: TGTGCCAGCAGCCCCCGGACAGGGGGCAACAACGGGGAGCTGTTTTTT.

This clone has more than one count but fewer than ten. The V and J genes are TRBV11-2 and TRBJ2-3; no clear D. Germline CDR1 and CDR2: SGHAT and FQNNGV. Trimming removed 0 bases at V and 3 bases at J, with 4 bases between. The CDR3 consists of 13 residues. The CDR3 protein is CASSLDQTDTQYF. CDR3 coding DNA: TGTGCCAGCAGCTTAGATCAAACAGATACGCAGTATTTT.

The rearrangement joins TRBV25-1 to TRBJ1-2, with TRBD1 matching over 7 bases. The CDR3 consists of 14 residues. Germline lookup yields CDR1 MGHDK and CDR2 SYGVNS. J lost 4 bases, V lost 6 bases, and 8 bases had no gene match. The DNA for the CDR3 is TGTGCCAGCAGCAGACAGGGAGACCTCTATGGCTACACCTTC. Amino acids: CASSRQGDLYGYTF.

The CDR3 region has the DNA TGTGCCTGGAGTGACTTACAGGGAAATGAAAAACTGTTTTTT. It encodes CAWSDLQGNEKLFF. V gene TRBV30 combines with J gene TRBJ1-4, with a weak D call TRBD1 (6 bases). Germline loops: CDR1 GTSNPN, CDR2 SVGIG (reference sequence). V was clipped by 1 base and J by 5 bases, with 11 bases between them. CDR3 length: 14 amino acids.

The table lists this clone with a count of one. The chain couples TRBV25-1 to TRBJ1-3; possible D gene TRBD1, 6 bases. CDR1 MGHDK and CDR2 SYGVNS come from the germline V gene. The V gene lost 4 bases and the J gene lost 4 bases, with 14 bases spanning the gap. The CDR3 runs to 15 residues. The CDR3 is CASSAITGLGNTIYF. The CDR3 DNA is TGTGCCAGCAGTGCTATAACAGGGTTGGGAAACACCATATATTTT.

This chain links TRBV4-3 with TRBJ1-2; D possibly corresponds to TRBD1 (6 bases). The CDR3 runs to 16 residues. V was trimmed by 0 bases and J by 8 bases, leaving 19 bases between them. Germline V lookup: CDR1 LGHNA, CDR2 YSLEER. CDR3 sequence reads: CASSQDSRGTAGGYTF. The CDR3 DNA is TGCGCCAGCAGCCAAGACTCCAGGGGTACTGCGGGGGGCTACACCTTC.

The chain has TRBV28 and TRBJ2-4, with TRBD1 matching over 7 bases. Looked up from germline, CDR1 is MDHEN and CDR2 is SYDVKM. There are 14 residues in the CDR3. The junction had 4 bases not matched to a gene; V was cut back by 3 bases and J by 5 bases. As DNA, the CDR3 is TGTGCCAGCAGTTTCACCGGGACAGAAAACATTCAGTACTTC. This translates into CASSFTGTENIQYF.

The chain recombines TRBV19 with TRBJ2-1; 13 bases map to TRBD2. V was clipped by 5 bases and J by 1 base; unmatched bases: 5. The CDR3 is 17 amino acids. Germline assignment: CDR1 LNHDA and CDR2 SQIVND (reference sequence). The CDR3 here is CASSARTSGSSYNEQFF. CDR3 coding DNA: TGTGCCAGTAGTGCCCGGACTAGCGGGAGTTCCTACAATGAGCAGTTCTTC.

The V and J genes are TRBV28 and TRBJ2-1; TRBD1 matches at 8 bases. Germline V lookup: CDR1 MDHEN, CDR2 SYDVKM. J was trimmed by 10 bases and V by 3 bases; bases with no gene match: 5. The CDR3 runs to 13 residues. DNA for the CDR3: TGTGCCAGCAGTTTGTCAGGGGGCCAAGAGCAGTTCTTC. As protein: CASSLSGGQEQFF. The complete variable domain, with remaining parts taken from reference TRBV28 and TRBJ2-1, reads DVKVTQSSRYLVKRTGEKVFLECVQDMDHENMFWYRQDPGLGLRLIYFSYDVKMKEKGDIPEGYSVSREKKERFSLILESASTNQTSMYLCASSLSGGQEQFFGPGTRLTVL.

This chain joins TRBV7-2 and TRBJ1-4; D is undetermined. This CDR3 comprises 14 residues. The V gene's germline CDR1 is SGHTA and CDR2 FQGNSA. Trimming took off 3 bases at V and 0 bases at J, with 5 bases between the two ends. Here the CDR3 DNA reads TGTGCCAGCAGCTTGCAAACAACTAATGAAAAACTGTTTTTT. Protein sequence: CASSLQTTNEKLFF.

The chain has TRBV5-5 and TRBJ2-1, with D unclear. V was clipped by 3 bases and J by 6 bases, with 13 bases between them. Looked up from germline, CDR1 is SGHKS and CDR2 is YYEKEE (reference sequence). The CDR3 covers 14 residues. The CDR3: CASSWGVNANEQFF. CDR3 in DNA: TGTGCCAGCAGCTGGGGTGTAAACGCCAATGAGCAGTTCTTC.

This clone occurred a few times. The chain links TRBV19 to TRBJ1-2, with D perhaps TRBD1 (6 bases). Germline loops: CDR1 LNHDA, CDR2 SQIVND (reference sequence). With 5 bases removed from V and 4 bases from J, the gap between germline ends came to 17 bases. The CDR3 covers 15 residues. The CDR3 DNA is TGTGCCAGTAGTCTTACAGGGAAGGAGGGCTATGGCTACACCTTC. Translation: CASSLTGKEGYGYTF.

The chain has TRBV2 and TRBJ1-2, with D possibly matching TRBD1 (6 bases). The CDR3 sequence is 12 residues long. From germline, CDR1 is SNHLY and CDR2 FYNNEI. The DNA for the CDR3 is TGTGGAGAGGCAGGGGTAAACTATGGCTACACCTTC. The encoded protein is CGEAGVNYGYTF.

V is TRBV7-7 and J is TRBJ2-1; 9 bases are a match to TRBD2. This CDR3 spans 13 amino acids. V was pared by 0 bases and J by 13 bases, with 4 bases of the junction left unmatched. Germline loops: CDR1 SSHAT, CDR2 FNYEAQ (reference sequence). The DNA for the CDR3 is TGTGCCAGCAGCTTAGCTGCTAGCGGGACCCAGTTCTTC. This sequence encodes CASSLAASGTQFF.

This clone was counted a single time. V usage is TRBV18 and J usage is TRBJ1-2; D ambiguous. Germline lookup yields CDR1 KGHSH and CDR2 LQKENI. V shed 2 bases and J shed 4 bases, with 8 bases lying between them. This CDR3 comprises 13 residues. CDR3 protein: CASSPGHPYGYTF. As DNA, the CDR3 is TGTGCCAGCTCACCAGGCCACCCCTATGGCTACACCTTC. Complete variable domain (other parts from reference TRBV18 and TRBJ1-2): NAGVMQNPRHLVRRRGQEARLRCSPMKGHSHVYWYRQLPEEGLKFMVYLQKENIIDESGMPKERFSAEFPKEGPSILRIQQVVRGDSAAYFCASSPGHPYGYTFGSGTRLTVV.

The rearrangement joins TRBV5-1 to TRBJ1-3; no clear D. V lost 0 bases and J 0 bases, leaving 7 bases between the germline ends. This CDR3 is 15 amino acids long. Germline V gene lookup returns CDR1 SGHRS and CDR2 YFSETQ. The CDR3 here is CASSLGDISGNTIYF. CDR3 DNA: TGCGCCAGCAGCTTGGGGGATATCTCTGGAAACACCATATATTTT.

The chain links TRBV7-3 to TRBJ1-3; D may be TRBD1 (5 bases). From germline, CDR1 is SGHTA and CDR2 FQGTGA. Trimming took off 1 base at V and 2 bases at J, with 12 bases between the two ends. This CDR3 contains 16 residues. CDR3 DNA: TGTGCCAGCAGCTTAAATGGGTTACAGGCTGGAAACACCATATATTTT. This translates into CASSLNGLQAGNTIYF.

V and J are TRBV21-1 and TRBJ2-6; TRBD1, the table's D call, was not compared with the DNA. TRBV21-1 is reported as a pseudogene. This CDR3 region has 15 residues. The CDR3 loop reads CASSGTSGGANVLTF. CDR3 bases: TGTGCCAGCAGCGGCACCTCTGGCGGGGCCAACGTCCTGACTTTC.

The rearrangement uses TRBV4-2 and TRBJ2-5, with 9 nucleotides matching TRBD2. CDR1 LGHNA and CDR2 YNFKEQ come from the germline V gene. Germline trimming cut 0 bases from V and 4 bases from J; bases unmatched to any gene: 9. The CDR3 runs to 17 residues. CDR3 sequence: CASSQDSAGGARETQYF. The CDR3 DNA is TGTGCCAGCAGCCAAGACTCAGCGGGGGGCGCCCGAGAGACCCAGTACTTC.

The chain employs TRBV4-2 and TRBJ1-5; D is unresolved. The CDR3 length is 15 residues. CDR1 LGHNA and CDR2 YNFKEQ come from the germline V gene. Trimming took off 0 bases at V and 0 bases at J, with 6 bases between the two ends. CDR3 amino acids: CASSQEANSNQPQHF. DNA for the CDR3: TGTGCCAGCAGCCAAGAGGCCAATAGCAATCAGCCCCAGCATTTT.

The CDR3 reads CASSYSAPPGGGYTF. CDR3 DNA sequence: TGTGCCAGCAGTTACTCCGCCCCGCCAGGGGGCGGCTACACCTTC. The chain uses TRBV6-6 and TRBJ1-2; 8 positions agree with TRBD1. The length of the CDR3 is 15 residues. Per germline, CDR1 MNHNY and CDR2 SVGAGI (reference sequence). V lost 0 bases, J lost 8 bases, and 8 bases stayed unmatched.

CDR3 nucleotides: TGTGCCAGCAGCTTACTGGCGGGGGGGCCGAATGAGCAGTTCTTC. Amino acid sequence: CASSLLAGGPNEQFF. The chain combines TRBV11-2 with TRBJ2-1; TRBD2 matches 9 bases. In germline, CDR1 is SGHAT, CDR2 FQNNGV. The CDR3 is 15 residues long. V trimming: 2 bases; J trimming: 7 bases; junction bases outside the gene matches: 6.

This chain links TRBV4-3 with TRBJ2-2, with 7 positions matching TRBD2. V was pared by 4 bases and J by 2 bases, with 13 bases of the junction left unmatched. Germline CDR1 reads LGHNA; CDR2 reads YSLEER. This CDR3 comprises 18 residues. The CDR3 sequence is CASSPHGGGRSNTGELFF. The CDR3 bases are TGCGCCAGCAGCCCCCATGGAGGCGGGAGATCTAACACCGGGGAGCTGTTTTTT.